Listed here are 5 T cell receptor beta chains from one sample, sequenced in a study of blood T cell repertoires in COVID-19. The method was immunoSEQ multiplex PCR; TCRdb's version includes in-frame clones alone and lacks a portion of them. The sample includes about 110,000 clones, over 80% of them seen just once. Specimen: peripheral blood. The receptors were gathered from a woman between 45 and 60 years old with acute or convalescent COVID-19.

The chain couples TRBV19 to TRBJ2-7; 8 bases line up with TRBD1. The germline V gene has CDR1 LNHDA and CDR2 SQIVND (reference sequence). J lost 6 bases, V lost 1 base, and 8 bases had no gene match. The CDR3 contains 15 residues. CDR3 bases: TGTGCCAGTAGTATAGGTGGGCGACAGGGGCTCGAGCAGTACTTC. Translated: CASSIGGRQGLEQYF.

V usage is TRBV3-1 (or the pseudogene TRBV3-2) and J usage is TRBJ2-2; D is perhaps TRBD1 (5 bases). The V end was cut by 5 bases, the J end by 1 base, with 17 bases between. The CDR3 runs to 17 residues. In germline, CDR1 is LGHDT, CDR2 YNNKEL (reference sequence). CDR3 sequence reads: CASSLGPAVLNTGELFF. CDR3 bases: TGTGCCAGCAGCTTGGGGCCCGCCGTTTTGAACACCGGGGAGCTGTTTTTT.

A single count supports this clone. The CDR3: CASGLSEREFYGYTF. The DNA of the CDR3 is TGTGCCAGCGGACTTTCAGAGAGGGAGTTCTATGGCTACACCTTC. This sequence joins TRBV9 and TRBJ1-2; D is unclear. Between the trimmed V and J ends, which lost 7 bases and 4 bases, there was a span of 20 bases. Germline V gene lookup returns CDR1 SGDLS and CDR2 YYNGEE. This CDR3 comprises 15 residues.

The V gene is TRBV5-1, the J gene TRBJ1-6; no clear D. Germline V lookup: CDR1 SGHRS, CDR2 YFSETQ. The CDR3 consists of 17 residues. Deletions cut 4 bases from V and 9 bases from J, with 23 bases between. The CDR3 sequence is CASSHYPAGSKGSPLHF. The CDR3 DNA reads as TGCGCCAGCAGCCACTACCCCGCGGGGTCAAAGGGTTCACCCCTCCACTTT.

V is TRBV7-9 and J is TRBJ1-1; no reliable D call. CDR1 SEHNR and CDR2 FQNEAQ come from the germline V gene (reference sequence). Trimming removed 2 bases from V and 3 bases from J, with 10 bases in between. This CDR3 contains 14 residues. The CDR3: CASSLRGMDTEAFF. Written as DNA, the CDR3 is TGTGCCAGCAGCTTACGAGGGATGGACACTGAAGCTTTCTTT. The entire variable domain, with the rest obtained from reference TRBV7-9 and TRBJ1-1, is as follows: DTGVSQNPRHKITKRGQNVTFRCDPISEHNRLYWYRQTLGQGPEFLTYFQNEAQLEKSRLLSDRFSAERPKGSFSTLEIQRTEQGDSAMYLCASSLRGMDTEAFFGQGTRLTVV.